A selection of T cell receptor beta chains follows, all from one sample in a study of shared clonotypes between healthy human individuals. Assay: immunoSEQ multiplex PCR; the TCRdb copy retains only in-frame clones and omits some. This table holds just over 2,000,000 clones, 85% to 95% found once. Material for sequencing was naive CD4+ T cells sorted from blood. The origin of the receptors is a man aged 18 to 29 in good health. Both conserved end residues are part of each CDR3. The D gene is left open where the match is weak. The size of a clone is reported for some rows only, either as once, few or many, or as a class for expanded clones.

D: TRBD1; J: TRBJ2-7; size: .; V: TRBV27; CDR3: CASSRPGQGLHEQYF; DNA: TGTGCCAGCAGTCGCCCGGGACAGGGTCTCCACGAGCAGTACTTC
D: TRBD1; J: TRBJ1-1; size: once; V: TRBV29-1; CDR3: CSVGIIGGGTEAFF; DNA: TGCAGCGTGGGTATTATAGGGGGCGGCACTGAAGCTTTCTTT
D: TRBD2; J: TRBJ2-1; size: .; V: TRBV5-8; CDR3: CASSIATSGYYNEQFF; DNA: TGTGCCAGCAGCATAGCTACTAGCGGCTACTACAATGAGCAGTTCTTC
D: .; J: TRBJ2-3; size: .; V: TRBV5-1; CDR3: CASSVRTWSDTQYF; DNA: TGCGCCAGCAGCGTACGGACATGGTCAGATACGCAGTATTTT
D: .; J: TRBJ1-1; size: .; V: TRBV4-3; CDR3: CASSGSSGTEAFF; DNA: TGCGCCAGCAGTGGCAGCTCGGGCACTGAAGCTTTCTTT
D: TRBD1; J: TRBJ1-1; size: .; V: TRBV7-9; CDR3: CASSQDRVNTEAFF; DNA: TGTGCCAGCAGCCAAGACAGGGTGAACACTGAAGCTTTCTTT
D: .; J: TRBJ1-1; size: .; V: TRBV6-1; CDR3: CASRVGTEAFF; DNA: TGTGCCAGCAGGGTGGGCACTGAAGCTTTCTTT
D: .; J: TRBJ1-2; size: .; V: TRBV6-5; CDR3: CASRTGDYGYTF; DNA: TGTGCCAGCAGAACGGGGGACTATGGCTACACCTTC
D: TRBD1; J: TRBJ1-4; size: .; V: TRBV27; CDR3: CASSLPGGNEKLFF; DNA: TGTGCCAGCAGTTTGCCAGGGGGTAATGAAAAACTGTTTTTT
D: .; J: TRBJ2-4; size: .; V: TRBV7-2; CDR3: CASSPVSIGTVKNIQYF; DNA: TGTGCCAGCAGCCCGGTATCGATCGGGACGGTCAAAAACATTCAGTACTTC
D: .; J: TRBJ1-5; size: .; V: TRBV7-2; CDR3: CASSLKGYSNQPQHF; DNA: TGTGCCAGCAGCTTAAAAGGGTATAGCAATCAGCCCCAGCATTTT
D: .; J: TRBJ2-3; size: .; V: TRBV27; CDR3: CASREHGVTDTQYF; DNA: TGTGCCAGCAGGGAACACGGGGTTACAGATACGCAGTATTTT
D: .; J: TRBJ2-7; size: .; V: TRBV9; CDR3: CASSVGSSGGVYEQYF; DNA: TGTGCCAGCAGCGTAGGTTCGAGCGGAGGGGTTTACGAGCAGTACTTC
D: .; J: TRBJ2-3; size: .; V: TRBV29-1; CDR3: CSVRRGSLGTDTQYF; DNA: TGCAGCGTTAGGAGGGGCTCGTTGGGCACAGATACGCAGTATTTT
D: .; J: TRBJ1-4; size: .; V: TRBV10-1; CDR3: CASSQGVEGKLFF; DNA: TGCGCCAGCAGTCAGGGAGTTGAAGGAAAACTGTTTTTT
D: .; J: TRBJ1-1; size: .; V: TRBV30; CDR3: CAWEGLMNTEAFF; DNA: TGTGCCTGGGAGGGGTTGATGAACACTGAAGCTTTCTTT
D: .; J: TRBJ1-1; size: .; V: TRBV6-5; CDR3: CASSYSMGLNTEAFF; DNA: TGTGCCAGCAGTTACTCGATGGGTCTGAACACTGAAGCTTTCTTT
D: .; J: TRBJ1-1; size: once; V: TRBV29-1; CDR3: CSVEGRQNTEAFF; DNA: TGCAGCGTTGAAGGCAGGCAGAACACTGAAGCTTTCTTT
D: .; J: TRBJ1-2; size: .; V: TRBV27; CDR3: CASGRQDRNYGYTF; DNA: TGTGCCAGCGGGAGGCAGGACCGCAACTATGGCTACACCTTC
D: TRBD1; J: TRBJ2-7; size: .; V: TRBV19; CDR3: CASSARDRGSPYEQYF; DNA: TGTGCCAGTAGTGCCCGGGACAGGGGATCCCCCTACGAGCAGTACTTC
D: TRBD1; J: TRBJ2-7; size: .; V: TRBV11-2; CDR3: CASSSSPGQASRYEQYF; DNA: TGTGCCAGCAGCTCCTCCCCTGGACAGGCGTCCCGCTACGAGCAGTACTTC
D: .; J: TRBJ2-3; size: .; V: TRBV15; CDR3: CATSVKDTQYF; DNA: TGTGCCACCAGCGTTAAAGATACGCAGTATTTT
D: .; J: TRBJ1-2; size: .; V: TRBV2; CDR3: CASRSRSSTMGYTF; DNA: TGTGCCAGCAGGAGTAGGAGCTCAACTATGGGCTACACCTTC
D: .; J: TRBJ2-5; size: .; V: TRBV5-4; CDR3: CASSPGGGLKETQYF; DNA: TGTGCCAGCAGTCCAGGGGGAGGCCTTAAAGAGACCCAGTACTTC
D: .; J: TRBJ2-7; size: .; V: TRBV2; CDR3: CASSVLSEQYF; DNA: TGTGCCAGCAGTGTTTTGTCCGAGCAGTACTTC
D: .; J: TRBJ2-1; size: .; V: TRBV10-3; CDR3: CAIGDFNEQFF; DNA: TGTGCCATTGGGGACTTTAATGAGCAGTTCTTC
D: TRBD2; J: TRBJ2-7; size: .; V: TRBV6-5; CDR3: CASSRRGMSAYEQYF; DNA: TGTGCCAGCAGCCGGCGGGGGATGAGCGCTTACGAGCAGTACTTC
D: .; J: TRBJ1-6; size: .; V: TRBV7-6; CDR3: CASSLGVRGNSPLHF; DNA: TGTGCCAGCAGCTTAGGGGTCAGGGGAAATTCACCCCTCCACTTT
D: .; J: TRBJ2-7; size: .; V: TRBV5-6; CDR3: CASSPSGSSGQYF; DNA: TGTGCCAGCAGCCCCTCAGGGAGTAGCGGCCAGTACTTC
D: .; J: TRBJ1-2; size: .; V: TRBV21-1; CDR3: CASSKALLGSPEWGYTF; DNA: TGTGCCAGCAGCAAAGCGCTACTCGGCAGTCCGGAATGGGGCTACACCTTC
D: TRBD2; J: TRBJ2-1; size: once; V: TRBV30; CDR3: CAWSVRAGAGNEQFF; DNA: TGTGCCTGGAGTGTACGCGCGGGAGCGGGGAATGAGCAGTTCTTC
D: TRBD1; J: TRBJ1-4; size: .; V: TRBV11-2; CDR3: CASSSGTGVNEKLFF; DNA: TGTGCCAGCAGCTCCGGGACAGGGGTTAATGAAAAACTGTTTTTT
D: .; J: TRBJ2-3; size: .; V: TRBV12-5; CDR3: CASGLLGTDTQYF; DNA: TGTGCTAGTGGACTCTTGGGTACAGATACGCAGTATTTT
D: TRBD2; J: TRBJ2-3; size: .; V: TRBV19; CDR3: CASSMGSGASTDTQYF; DNA: TGTGCCAGTAGTATGGGGAGCGGGGCCAGCACAGATACGCAGTATTTT
D: .; J: TRBJ2-2; size: .; V: TRBV5-1; CDR3: CASSLDRLNTGELFF; DNA: TGCGCCAGCAGCTTGGACAGGTTGAACACCGGGGAGCTGTTTTTT
D: .; J: TRBJ2-2; size: .; V: TRBV27; CDR3: CASSFGASGELFF; DNA: TGTGCCAGCAGTTTCGGGGCAAGCGGGGAGCTGTTTTTT
D: TRBD2; J: TRBJ2-3; size: .; V: TRBV28; CDR3: CASTESGVPSTDTQYF; DNA: TGTGCCAGCACAGAAAGCGGGGTCCCTAGCACAGATACGCAGTATTTT
D: .; J: TRBJ1-2; size: .; V: TRBV18; CDR3: CASSPGQGVDYTF; DNA: TGTGCCAGCTCACCGGGGCAAGGGGTCGACTACACCTTC
D: TRBD2; J: TRBJ2-7; size: .; V: TRBV7-9; CDR3: CASSPRTSVTYEQYF; DNA: TGTGCCAGCAGCCCTCGGACTAGCGTTACGTACGAGCAGTACTTC
D: TRBD1; J: TRBJ1-6; size: .; V: TRBV7-2; CDR3: CASSLVTGGVFNSPLHF; DNA: TGTGCCAGCAGCTTAGTGACAGGGGGGGTTTTTAATTCACCCCTCCACTTT
D: TRBD1; J: TRBJ2-7; size: .; V: TRBV6-6; CDR3: CASSSDRDLYEQYF; DNA: TGTGCCAGCAGTTCCGACAGGGACCTCTACGAGCAGTACTTC
D: .; J: TRBJ1-1; size: .; V: TRBV29-1; CDR3: CSVEVWSLREAFF; DNA: TGCAGCGTTGAAGTGTGGAGTCTCCGTGAAGCTTTCTTT
D: TRBD2; J: TRBJ2-7; size: .; V: TRBV11-3; CDR3: CASSLTSGGSYEQYF; DNA: TGTGCCAGCAGCTTAACTAGCGGGGGATCCTACGAGCAGTACTTC
D: .; J: TRBJ1-2; size: .; V: TRBV10-3; CDR3: CAISEDMFYGYTF; DNA: TGTGCCATCAGTGAGGACATGTTCTATGGCTACACCTTC
D: .; J: TRBJ1-5; size: .; V: TRBV7-2; CDR3: CASSREAGVQPQHF; DNA: TGTGCCAGCAGCCGAGAGGCGGGGGTCCAGCCCCAGCATTTT
D: .; J: TRBJ2-7; size: .; V: TRBV15; CDR3: CATSRDQSRPFF; DNA: TGTGCCACCAGCAGAGATCAGAGCAGGCCGTTCTTC
D: .; J: TRBJ2-2; size: .; V: TRBV11-3; CDR3: CASSSAGELFF; DNA: TGTGCCAGCAGCTCTGCCGGGGAGCTGTTTTTT
D: .; J: TRBJ2-1; size: .; V: TRBV27; CDR3: CASSFRVSWSSYNEQFF; DNA: TGTGCCAGCAGTTTCAGAGTCTCTTGGAGCTCCTACAATGAGCAGTTCTTC
D: .; J: TRBJ1-4; size: once; V: TRBV7-9; CDR3: CASSQDSTATNEKLFF; DNA: TGCGCCAGCAGCCAAGATTCTACAGCAACTAATGAAAAACTGTTTTTT